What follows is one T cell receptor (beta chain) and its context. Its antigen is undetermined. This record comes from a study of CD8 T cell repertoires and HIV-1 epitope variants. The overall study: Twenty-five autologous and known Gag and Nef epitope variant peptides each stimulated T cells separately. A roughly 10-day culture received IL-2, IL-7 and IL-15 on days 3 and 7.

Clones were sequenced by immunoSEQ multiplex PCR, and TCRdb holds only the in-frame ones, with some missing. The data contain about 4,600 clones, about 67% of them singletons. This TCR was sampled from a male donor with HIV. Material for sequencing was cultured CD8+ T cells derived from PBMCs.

The CDR3 reads CASSVWRSGNTIYF. The CDR3 bases are TGTGCCAGCAGTGTCTGGCGGTCTGGAAACACCATATATTTT. The genes are TRBV2 and TRBJ1-3; D gene uncertain. The CDR3 extends over 14 amino acids. The V gene lost 4 bases and the J gene lost 1 base, with 8 bases spanning the gap. Germline V gene lookup returns CDR1 SNHLY and CDR2 FYNNEI.